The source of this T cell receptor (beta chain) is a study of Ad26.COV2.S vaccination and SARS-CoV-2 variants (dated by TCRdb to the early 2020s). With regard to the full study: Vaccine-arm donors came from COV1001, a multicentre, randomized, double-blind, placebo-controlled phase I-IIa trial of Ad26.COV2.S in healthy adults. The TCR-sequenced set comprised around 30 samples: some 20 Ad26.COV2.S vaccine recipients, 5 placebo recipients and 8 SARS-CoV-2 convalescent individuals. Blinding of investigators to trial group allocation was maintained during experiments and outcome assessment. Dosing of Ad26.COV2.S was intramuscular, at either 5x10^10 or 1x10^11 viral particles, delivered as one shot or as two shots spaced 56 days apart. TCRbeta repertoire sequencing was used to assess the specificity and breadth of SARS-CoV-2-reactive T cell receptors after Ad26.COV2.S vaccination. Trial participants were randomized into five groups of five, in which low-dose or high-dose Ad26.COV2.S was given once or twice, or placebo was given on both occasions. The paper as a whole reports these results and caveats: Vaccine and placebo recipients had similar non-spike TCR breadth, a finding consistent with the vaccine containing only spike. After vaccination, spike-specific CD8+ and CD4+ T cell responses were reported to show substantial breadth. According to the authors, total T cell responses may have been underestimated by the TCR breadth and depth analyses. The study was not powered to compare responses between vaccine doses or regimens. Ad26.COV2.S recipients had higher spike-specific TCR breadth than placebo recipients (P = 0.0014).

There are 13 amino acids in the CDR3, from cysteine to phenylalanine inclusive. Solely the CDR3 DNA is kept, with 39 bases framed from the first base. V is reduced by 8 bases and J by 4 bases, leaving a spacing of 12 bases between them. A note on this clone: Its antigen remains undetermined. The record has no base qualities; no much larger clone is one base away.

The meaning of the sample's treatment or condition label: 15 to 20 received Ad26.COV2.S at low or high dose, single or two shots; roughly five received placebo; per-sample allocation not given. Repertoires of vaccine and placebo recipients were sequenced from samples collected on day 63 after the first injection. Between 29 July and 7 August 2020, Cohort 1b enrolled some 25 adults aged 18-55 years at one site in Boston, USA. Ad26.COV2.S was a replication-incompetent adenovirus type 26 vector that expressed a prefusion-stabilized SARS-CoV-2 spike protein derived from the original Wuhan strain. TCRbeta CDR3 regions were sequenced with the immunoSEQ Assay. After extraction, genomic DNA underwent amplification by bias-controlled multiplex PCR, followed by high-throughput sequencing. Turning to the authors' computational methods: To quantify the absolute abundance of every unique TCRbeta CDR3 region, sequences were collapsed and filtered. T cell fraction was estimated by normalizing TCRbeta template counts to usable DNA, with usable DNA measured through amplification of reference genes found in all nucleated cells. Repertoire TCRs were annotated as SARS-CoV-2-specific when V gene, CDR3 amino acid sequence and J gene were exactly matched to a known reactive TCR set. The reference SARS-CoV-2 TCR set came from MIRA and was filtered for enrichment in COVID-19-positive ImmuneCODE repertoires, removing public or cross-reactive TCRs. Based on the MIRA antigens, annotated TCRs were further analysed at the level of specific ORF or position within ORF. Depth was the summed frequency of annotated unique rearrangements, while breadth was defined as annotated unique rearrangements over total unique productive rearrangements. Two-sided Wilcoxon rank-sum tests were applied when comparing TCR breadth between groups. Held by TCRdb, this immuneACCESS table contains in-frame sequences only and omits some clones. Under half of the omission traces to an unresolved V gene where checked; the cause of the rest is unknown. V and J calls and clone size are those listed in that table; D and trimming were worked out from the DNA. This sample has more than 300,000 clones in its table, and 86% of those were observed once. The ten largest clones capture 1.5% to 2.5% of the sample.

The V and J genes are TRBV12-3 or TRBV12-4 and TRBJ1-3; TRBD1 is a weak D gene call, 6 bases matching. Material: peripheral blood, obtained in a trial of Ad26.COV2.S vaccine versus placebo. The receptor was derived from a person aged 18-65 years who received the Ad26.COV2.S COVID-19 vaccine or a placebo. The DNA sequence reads TGTGCCAGCTCTATCGGGACAGGAAACACCATATATTTT. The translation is CASSIGTGNTIYF.